This T cell receptor (beta chain) was recorded in a study of blood T cell repertoires in COVID-19. Background on the study: Acute and convalescent COVID-19 specimens originated in the United States, Italy and Spain.

Germline V gives CDR1 GTSNPN, CDR2 SVGIG (reference sequence). V lost 4 bases and J 7 bases, leaving 11 bases between the germline ends. The CDR3 is 12 residues long. The method was immunoSEQ multiplex PCR; TCRdb's version includes in-frame clones alone and lacks a portion of them. Seen here are around 62,000 clones, around nine tenths observed once, and the top ten hold around 9.1%. What the recovered Cohort 3 donors had was two negative PCRs, clearance, or symptom resolution. The sample comprised PBMCs or T cells enriched from blood (not recorded which). The TCR sequence derives from a woman aged 40 to 55 who had recovered from COVID-19. This chain connects TRBV30 to TRBJ1-5, with a weak D call TRBD1 (6 bases). CDR3 residues: CAWNPGEQPQHF. The CDR3 bases are TGTGCCTGGAATCCAGGGGAACAGCCCCAGCATTTT. The whole variable domain, filled in from reference TRBV30 and TRBJ1-5, reads SQTIHQWPATLVQPVGSPLSLECTVEGTSNPNLYWYRQAAGRGLQLLFYSVGIGQISSEVPQNLSASRPQDRQFILSSKKLLLSDSGFYLCAWNPGEQPQHFGDGTRLSIL.